These 25 T cell receptor beta chains share one sample of origin, sequenced in a study of T cell changes during pregnancy in multiple sclerosis. TCRdb keeps only in-frame clones here, not all; method: immunoSEQ multiplex PCR. Of 41,000 or so clones listed, nearly 90% were seen once; the top ten hold approximately 0.61%. Sequenced material: CD4+ T cells from peripheral blood mononuclear cells, taken in the first trimester of pregnancy. The receptors derive from a female donor with multiple sclerosis, enrolled in a pregnancy study.

This chain joins TRBV2 and TRBJ2-6; TRBD1 matches 12 bases. Germline V lookup: CDR1 SNHLY, CDR2 FYNNEI. J was trimmed by 4 bases and V by 7 bases; bases with no gene match: 17. The CDR3 length is 20 residues. CDR3 protein: CASTPRYGGQGAGGANVLTF. CDR3 bases: TGTGCCAGCACCCCGAGATACGGGGGACAGGGGGCAGGAGGGGCCAACGTCCTGACTTTC.

This clone showed up just once. V usage is TRBV27 and J usage is TRBJ2-7; maybe TRBD2 (7 bases). The CDR3 is 15 residues long. V dropped 2 bases and J dropped 0 bases, with 11 bases sitting between them. Looked up from germline, CDR1 is MNHEY and CDR2 is SMNVEV (reference sequence). The CDR3 DNA is TGTGCCAGCAGTTTAAAAGGGGGGGGCTCCTACGAGCAGTACTTC. Translated: CASSLKGGGSYEQYF.

The CDR3 sequence is CASSGFRDTNNEQFF. DNA for the CDR3: TGTGCCAGCAGCGGCTTCCGGGACACTAACAATGAGCAGTTCTTC. The chain has TRBV11-3 and TRBJ2-1, with D tentatively TRBD1 (6 bases). This CDR3 is 15 amino acids long. CDR1 SGHNT and CDR2 YENEEA come from the germline V gene. V was trimmed by 5 bases and J by 5 bases, leaving 16 bases between them.

This clone was observed a single time. The V call is TRBV11-2, the J call TRBJ2-7; 7 bases line up with TRBD2. CDR3 length: 14 amino acids. V lost 2 bases to trimming and J lost 5 bases; unmatched junction nucleotides: 6. The V gene's germline CDR1 is SGHAT and CDR2 FQNNGV. The CDR3 loop reads CASSLSGMENEQYF. The CDR3 nucleotides are TGTGCCAGCAGCTTAAGCGGGATGGAGAACGAGCAGTACTTC.

This clone was picked up one time. This chain connects TRBV2 to TRBJ2-2; the match to TRBD2 covers 14 bases. The CDR3 runs to 14 residues. The V and J ends lost 10 bases and 5 bases, in that order; junction bases with no gene match: 3. Germline CDR1 SNHLY, CDR2 FYNNEI. In nucleotides, the CDR3 is TGTGCCACAGGGACTAGCGGGAGAACCGGGGAGCTGTTTTTT. Its protein product is CATGTSGRTGELFF.

The chain uses TRBV2 and TRBJ1-2; TRBD1 agrees at 9 bases. CDR1 and CDR2 from the germline V gene are SNHLY and FYNNEI. The CDR3 covers 13 residues. Trimming cost V 5 bases and J 7 bases; bases outside gene matches: 5. CDR3 protein: CASSIQGASGYTF. The CDR3 DNA reads as TGTGCCAGCAGTATACAGGGGGCAAGTGGCTACACCTTC.

Points on this clone: One end of the junction is discordant with germline, which a read error may explain. This chain uses TRBV28 with TRBJ2-3; 16 nucleotides line up with TRBD2. The V gene's germline CDR1 is MDHEN and CDR2 SYDVKM. The CDR3 runs to 14 residues. CDR3: CASSQAGTSGRAGF. In DNA form, the CDR3 reads TGTGCCAGCAGCCAAGCCGGGACTAGCGGGAGGGCTGGTTTT.

J is TRBJ2-7 and V is TRBV6-1; 8 positions agree with TRBD1. This CDR3 region has 15 residues. Per the germline V gene, CDR1 is MNHNS and CDR2 is SASEGT. V dropped 6 bases and J dropped 6; count of bases not matched to a gene: 13. The CDR3 region has the DNA TGTGCCAGCAGAGGTGCAGGGACAGGCTTCGCCGAGCAGTACTTC. Translation gives CASRGAGTGFAEQYF.

The chain carries TRBV9 and TRBJ1-2; D remains ambiguous. Trimming took 3 bases from V and 6 from J, leaving 18 bases between them. The V gene's germline CDR1 is SGDLS and CDR2 YYNGEE. The CDR3 spans 15 residues. In nucleotides, the CDR3 is TGTGCCAGCAGCGGTAAGAGAACCCTAAGCCATGGCTACACCTTC. This codes for CASSGKRTLSHGYTF.

This sequence joins TRBV7-9 and TRBJ2-1; no reliable D call. The CDR3 is 13 residues long. Germline lookup yields CDR1 SEHNR and CDR2 FQNEAQ (reference sequence). Trimming removed 5 bases from V and 8 bases from J, with 13 bases in between. This chain's CDR3 is CASSTDLRDEQFF. CDR3 DNA: TGTGCCAGCAGCACAGACCTCAGAGATGAGCAGTTCTTC.

The chain uses TRBV18 and TRBJ2-5; 8 bases are a match to TRBD2. Germline values: CDR1 KGHSH, CDR2 LQKENI. The CDR3 is 15 amino acids. The V gene end was trimmed by 3 bases and the J gene end by 1 base; junction bases not matched to a gene: 4. The CDR3 coding sequence is TGTGCCAGCTCACCGGCTAGCGGGTCCCAAGAGACCCAGTACTTC. Translation gives CASSPASGSQETQYF.

The chain joins TRBV5-1 to TRBJ1-1; perhaps TRBD1 as D (6 bases). The CDR3 length is 14 residues. The germline V gene has CDR1 SGHRS and CDR2 YFSETQ. Trimming took 6 bases from V and 1 from J, leaving 13 bases between them. CDR3 bases: TGCGCCAGCATTCGGACAGAAGGGAACACTGAAGCTTTCTTT. Its protein product is CASIRTEGNTEAFF.

The V and J genes are TRBV5-8 and TRBJ2-7; 8 nucleotides match TRBD2. The CDR3 runs 15 residues. Germline V gene lookup returns CDR1 SGHTS and CDR2 YDEGEE. V lost 4 bases and J lost 5; bases outside the gene matches: 11. CDR3 loop: CASSLLAGTFHEQYF. In DNA form, the CDR3 reads TGTGCCAGCAGCCTCTTAGCGGGGACGTTCCACGAGCAGTACTTC.

This chain links TRBV25-1 with TRBJ2-7, with 7 bases matching TRBD2. Looked up from germline, CDR1 is MGHDK and CDR2 is SYGVNS. The CDR3 extends over 13 amino acids. With 5 bases clipped from V and 3 bases from J, the junction kept 4 bases outside the gene matches. This CDR3 is CASSWGEGYEQYF. The CDR3 region has the DNA TGTGCCAGCAGTTGGGGGGAGGGCTACGAGCAGTACTTC.

The chain employs TRBV7-2 and TRBJ2-7; 7 positions agree with TRBD1. V gave up 6 bases and J gave up 0 bases; unmatched junction bases: 8. CDR1 is SGHTA and CDR2 is FQGNSA in the germline V gene. The CDR3 covers 15 residues. This CDR3 reads CASSRQGLSSYEQYF. CDR3 bases: TGTGCCAGCAGTCGACAGGGCCTAAGCTCCTACGAGCAGTACTTC.

The chain combines TRBV28 with TRBJ1-2, with D unresolved. The CDR3 is 13 amino acids. Germline assignment: CDR1 MDHEN and CDR2 SYDVKM. Trimming removed 6 bases from V and 9 bases from J, with 17 bases in between. The CDR3 sequence: CASSYTQVLSYTF. The CDR3 nucleotides read TGTGCCAGCAGCTATACTCAGGTTTTAAGCTACACCTTC.

The rearrangement uses TRBV6-1 and TRBJ2-1, with 7 bases aligning to TRBD1. V was pared by 7 bases and J by 4 bases, with 4 bases of the junction left unmatched. The CDR3 sequence is 13 residues long. Per the germline V gene, CDR1 is MNHNS and CDR2 is SASEGT. Here the CDR3 DNA reads TGTGCCAGCATGATGGGACAGTACAATGAGCAGTTCTTC. Translated: CASMMGQYNEQFF.

This clone was seen only once. This chain uses TRBV7-2 with TRBJ2-5; the match to TRBD1 covers 8 bases. The DNA end favors TRBJ2-7, so the J call may be wrong. This CDR3 is built from 13 residues. CDR1 is SGHTA, CDR2 FQGNSA, per germline. The CDR3 is CASSVDRAGEQYF. CDR3 nucleotides: TGTGCCAGCAGCGTGGACAGGGCAGGCGAGCAGTACTTC.

The V and J genes are TRBV4-1 and TRBJ1-1; D possibly corresponds to TRBD1 (5 bases). This CDR3 has 15 residues. V was shortened by 4 bases and J by 7 bases, with 19 bases between the two germline ends. Germline V CDR1 and CDR2: MGHRA, YSYEKL. The CDR3 reads CASSLPYGRDGEAFF. CDR3 sequence (DNA): TGCGCCAGCAGCCTACCCTACGGGAGGGACGGTGAAGCTTTCTTT.

J is TRBJ2-7 and V is TRBV15; TRBD2 agrees at 10 bases. The CDR3 has 15 amino acids. With V trimmed by 5 bases and J by 3 bases, 7 bases remained unmatched. Germline-derived CDR1 and CDR2 are LNHNV and YYDKDF (reference sequence). The DNA of the CDR3 is TGTGCCACCAGCCTAGCGGGAGCGCTGGTCTACGAGCAGTACTTC. As protein: CATSLAGALVYEQYF. Full variable domain (remainder filled in from reference TRBV15 and TRBJ2-7): DAMVIQNPRYQVTQFGKPVTLSCSQTLNHNVMYWYQQKSSQAPKLLFHYYDKDFNNEADTPDNFQSRRPNTSFCFLDIRSPGLGDTAMYLCATSLAGALVYEQYFGPGTRLTVT.

This chain connects TRBV2 to TRBJ2-5; D not resolved. V was trimmed by 4 bases and J by 2 bases, leaving 8 bases between them. Germline V gene sequence: CDR1 SNHLY, CDR2 FYNNEI. The CDR3 sequence is 13 residues long. The CDR3 spells CASSGAAQETQYF. CDR3 coding DNA: TGTGCCAGCAGTGGGGCAGCTCAAGAGACCCAGTACTTC. Supplemented by reference TRBV2 and TRBJ2-5, the full variable domain reads EPEVTQTPSHQVTQMGQEVILRCVPISNHLYFYWYRQILGQKVEFLVSFYNNEISEKSEIFDDQFSVERPDGSNFTLKIRSTKLEDSAMYFCASSGAAQETQYFGPGTRLLVL.

The chain uses TRBV2 and TRBJ2-7, with D hard to call. This CDR3 region has 14 residues. The germline V gene encodes CDR1 SNHLY and CDR2 FYNNEI. The V end was cut by 2 bases, the J end by 6 bases, with 14 bases between. CDR3 sequence (DNA): TGTGCCAGCAGTGAAATGAGGAAAGTCGGCGAGCAGTACTTC. Residues: CASSEMRKVGEQYF. Looking up the rest from reference TRBV2 and TRBJ2-7 gives the full variable domain: EPEVTQTPSHQVTQMGQEVILRCVPISNHLYFYWYRQILGQKVEFLVSFYNNEISEKSEIFDDQFSVERPDGSNFTLKIRSTKLEDSAMYFCASSEMRKVGEQYFGPGTRLTVT.

The rearrangement uses TRBV2 and TRBJ2-1; TRBD2 is a possible D gene (5 bases). Germline CDR1 SNHLY, CDR2 FYNNEI. The CDR3 contains 11 residues. V was shortened by 2 bases and J by 15 bases, with 11 bases between the two germline ends. The CDR3 sequence: CASSELFRGFF. The CDR3 nucleotides are TGTGCCAGCAGTGAACTCTTCCGGGGGTTCTTC.

This chain uses TRBV5-4 with TRBJ2-1, with a weak D call TRBD1 (6 bases). The CDR3 spans 15 residues. Germline V gene sequence: CDR1 SGHNT, CDR2 YYREEE (reference sequence). With 3 bases removed from V and 3 bases from J, the gap between germline ends came to 13 bases. DNA for the CDR3: TGTGCCAGCAGCTCGGTGGCAGGGGACTACAATGAGCAGTTCTTC. This translates into CASSSVAGDYNEQFF.

This rearrangement joins TRBV29-1 to TRBJ2-3, with TRBD2 matching 12 bases. Looked up from germline, CDR1 is SQVTM and CDR2 is ANQGSEA. The CDR3 covers 15 residues. The junction had 8 bases not matched to a gene; V was cut back by 7 bases and J by 3 bases. CDR3: CSAAPSGRATDTQYF. In DNA form, the CDR3 reads TGCAGCGCTGCCCCTAGCGGGAGGGCAACAGATACGCAGTATTTT.